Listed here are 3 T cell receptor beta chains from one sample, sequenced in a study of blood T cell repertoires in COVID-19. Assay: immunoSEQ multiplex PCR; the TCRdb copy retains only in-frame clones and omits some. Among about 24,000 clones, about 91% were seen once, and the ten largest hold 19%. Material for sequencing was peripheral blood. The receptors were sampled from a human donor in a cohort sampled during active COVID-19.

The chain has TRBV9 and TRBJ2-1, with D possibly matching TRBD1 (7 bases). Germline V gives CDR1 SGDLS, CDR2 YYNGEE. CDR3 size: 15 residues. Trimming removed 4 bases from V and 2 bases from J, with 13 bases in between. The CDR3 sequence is CASSITGEAYNEQFF. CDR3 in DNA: TGTGCCAGCAGCATTACAGGGGAGGCCTACAATGAGCAGTTCTTC.

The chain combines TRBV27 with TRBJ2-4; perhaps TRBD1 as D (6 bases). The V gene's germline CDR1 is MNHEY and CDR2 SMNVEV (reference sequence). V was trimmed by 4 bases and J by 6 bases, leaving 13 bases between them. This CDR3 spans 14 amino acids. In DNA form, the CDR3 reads TGTGCCAGCAGTTCTAGGGGGACGGGAAACATTCAGTACTTC. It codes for CASSSRGTGNIQYF.

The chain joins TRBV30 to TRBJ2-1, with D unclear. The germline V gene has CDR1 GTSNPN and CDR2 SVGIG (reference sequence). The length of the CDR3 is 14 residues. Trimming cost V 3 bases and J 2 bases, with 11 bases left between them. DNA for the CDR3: TGTGCCTGGAGGGCCCTAGGCACCTACAATGAGCAGTTCTTC. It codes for CAWRALGTYNEQFF.